This TCR beta chain comes out of a study of monozygotic twins with inflammatory bowel disease. Study outcomes and limitations: Evidence did not back any single strong signal or clonotype linked to IBD.

In regard to this clonotype: As yet, its antigen is unknown.

TCRdb reprocessed the 5' RACE reads and keeps a single row for each CDR3 protein, giving no DNA. This sample contains more than 120,000 distinct CDR3 sequences. CDR1 is SEHNR and CDR2 is FQNEAQ in the germline V gene (reference sequence). The CDR3 runs to 14 residues. This receptor was obtained from a human donor with ulcerative colitis or Crohn's disease, or a healthy co-twin of an affected twin (not recorded which). The chain employs TRBV7-9 and TRBJ2-7; without DNA, the TCRdb call of TRBD1 cannot be checked. The sequencing sample was made of blood. CDR3 protein: CASSPRDRYGEQYF.